These T cell receptor beta chains were read from a single sample in a study of T cell changes during pregnancy in multiple sclerosis. TCRdb's table, derived via immunoSEQ multiplex PCR, lists solely in-frame clones and lacks some. The data contain more than 70,000 clones, 75% to 95% of them singletons. Sequencing was performed on peripheral blood, taken after pregnancy. These receptors all stem from a female donor in good health, enrolled as a control in a pregnancy study. CDR3s include the opening cysteine and the closing phenylalanine or tryptophan. The order of the fields is clone size, V gene, D gene, J gene, CDR3 DNA, CDR3 protein. The D gene is left open where the match is weak. Size tells how often a clone was seen (once, few, many) or the class of an expanded clone, and some rows leave it out.

clone size: .
V gene: TRBV12-5
D gene: .
J gene: TRBJ2-1
CDR3 DNA: TGTGCTAGTGTCGGGGACTTCACTGAGCAGTTCTTC
CDR3 protein: CASVGDFTEQFF

clone size: .
V gene: TRBV29-1
D gene: .
J gene: TRBJ1-1
CDR3 DNA: TGCAGCGTTGGGGCAGGGCCCAACACTGAAGCTTTCTTT
CDR3 protein: CSVGAGPNTEAFF

clone size: few
V gene: TRBV19
D gene: TRBD1
J gene: TRBJ1-5
CDR3 DNA: TGTGCCAGTAGTATTGTCCGGACAGGGGGCTATCAGCCCCAGCATTTT
CDR3 protein: CASSIVRTGGYQPQHF

clone size: many
V gene: TRBV4-2
D gene: TRBD2
J gene: TRBJ2-5
CDR3 DNA: TGTGCCAGCAGCCCTCTGGCGGGGGATGAGACCCAGTACTTC
CDR3 protein: CASSPLAGDETQYF

clone size: .
V gene: TRBV10-1
D gene: TRBD2
J gene: TRBJ2-7
CDR3 DNA: TGCGCCATCTCAGAAGGGACTAGCGATGACTGGAGCTCCTACGAGCAGTACTTC
CDR3 protein: CAISEGTSDDWSSYEQYF

clone size: .
V gene: TRBV29-1
D gene: .
J gene: TRBJ2-5
CDR3 DNA: TGCAGCGTCTCCAGGAAAGAGACCCAGTACTTC
CDR3 protein: CSVSRKETQYF

clone size: .
V gene: TRBV2
D gene: .
J gene: TRBJ1-2
CDR3 DNA: TGTGCCAGCATTAGTAATGTACGCAATGGCTACACCTTC
CDR3 protein: CASISNVRNGYTF

clone size: .
V gene: TRBV28
D gene: TRBD1
J gene: TRBJ1-1
CDR3 DNA: TGTGCCACCGAGACCGGGACAGGAGAAGCTTTCTTT
CDR3 protein: CATETGTGEAFF

clone size: once
V gene: TRBV10-3
D gene: .
J gene: TRBJ2-3
CDR3 DNA: TGTGCCATCAGTGACCGACAGGGCACAGATACGCAGTATTTT
CDR3 protein: CAISDRQGTDTQYF

clone size: .
V gene: TRBV2
D gene: TRBD1
J gene: TRBJ2-6
CDR3 DNA: TGTGCCAGCAGACCGGGACAGGGAGCTCCTGGGGCCAACGTCCTGACTTTC
CDR3 protein: CASRPGQGAPGANVLTF

clone size: .
V gene: TRBV4-2
D gene: TRBD1
J gene: TRBJ1-1
CDR3 DNA: TGTGCCAGCAGCCAAGTCCGGACAGGGAACACTGAAGCTTTCTTT
CDR3 protein: CASSQVRTGNTEAFF

clone size: .
V gene: TRBV6-1
D gene: .
J gene: TRBJ2-5
CDR3 DNA: TGTGCCAGCAGTGAGGGGGGGGCGAGTGAGACCCAGTACTTC
CDR3 protein: CASSEGGASETQYF

clone size: .
V gene: TRBV2
D gene: .
J gene: TRBJ2-5
CDR3 DNA: TGTGCCACCTGGGGAGCTGGGGGCGGGGAGACCCAGTACTTC
CDR3 protein: CATWGAGGGETQYF

clone size: once
V gene: TRBV5-6
D gene: .
J gene: TRBJ1-5
CDR3 DNA: TGTGCCAGCAGCTTGAGAGGGTCAGGCCAGCCCCAGCATTTT
CDR3 protein: CASSLRGSGQPQHF

clone size: .
V gene: TRBV28
D gene: TRBD1
J gene: TRBJ1-2
CDR3 DNA: TGTGCCAGCAGTTCTTCAGGGACAGGCCGGCGTGAAAGCTACACCTTC
CDR3 protein: CASSSSGTGRRESYTF

clone size: .
V gene: TRBV7-7
D gene: TRBD1
J gene: TRBJ2-7
CDR3 DNA: TGTGCTAGCAGCCTAGGGACAGGGAGTGAGCAGTACTTC
CDR3 protein: CASSLGTGSEQYF

clone size: .
V gene: TRBV5-6
D gene: .
J gene: TRBJ1-4
CDR3 DNA: TGTGCCAGCAGCGCCGAGGGGAGGGCGGCTAATGAAAAACTGTTTTTT
CDR3 protein: CASSAEGRAANEKLFF

clone size: .
V gene: TRBV10-3
D gene: .
J gene: TRBJ1-2
CDR3 DNA: TGTGCCATTGGTGGGGAGTATGGCTACACCTTC
CDR3 protein: CAIGGEYGYTF

clone size: .
V gene: TRBV7-2
D gene: .
J gene: TRBJ1-1
CDR3 DNA: TGTGCCAGCAGCCGACGGGAACTCACTGAAGCTTTCTTT
CDR3 protein: CASSRRELTEAFF

clone size: .
V gene: TRBV9
D gene: .
J gene: TRBJ1-5
CDR3 DNA: TGTGCCAGCAGCGTAGGGGGCCTCAATCAGCCCCAGCATTTT
CDR3 protein: CASSVGGLNQPQHF

clone size: .
V gene: TRBV4-3
D gene: .
J gene: TRBJ1-4
CDR3 DNA: TGCGCCAGCAGCCAAGATTTCCCCTCAACTAATGAAAAACTGTTTTTT
CDR3 protein: CASSQDFPSTNEKLFF

clone size: .
V gene: TRBV7-9
D gene: TRBD2
J gene: TRBJ2-7
CDR3 DNA: TGTGCCAGCAGCCGTAGCGGGGACTACGAGCAGTACTTC
CDR3 protein: CASSRSGDYEQYF

clone size: .
V gene: TRBV6-4
D gene: .
J gene: TRBJ2-1
CDR3 DNA: TGTGCCAGCAGTTCTAGCTACCAAACCTACAATGAGCAGTTCTTC
CDR3 protein: CASSSSYQTYNEQFF

clone size: .
V gene: TRBV18
D gene: TRBD1
J gene: TRBJ2-7
CDR3 DNA: TGTGCCAGCTACCGAGGACAGGGCTACGAGCAGTACTTC
CDR3 protein: CASYRGQGYEQYF

clone size: .
V gene: TRBV5-6
D gene: TRBD1
J gene: TRBJ1-1
CDR3 DNA: TGTGCCAGCAGCGAGGACAGGAGGCGGGTCACTGAAGCTTTCTTT
CDR3 protein: CASSEDRRRVTEAFF

clone size: .
V gene: TRBV9
D gene: TRBD1
J gene: TRBJ2-3
CDR3 DNA: TGTGCCAGCAGCGTCTTCGGGACAGGGACGGCAGATACGCAGTATTTT
CDR3 protein: CASSVFGTGTADTQYF

clone size: .
V gene: TRBV6-5
D gene: TRBD1
J gene: TRBJ1-1
CDR3 DNA: TGTGCCAGCAGTTACAGGGGACAGGCGAACACTGAAGCTTTCTTT
CDR3 protein: CASSYRGQANTEAFF

clone size: .
V gene: TRBV10-2
D gene: TRBD1
J gene: TRBJ1-1
CDR3 DNA: TGCGCCAGCAATCGACAGGGGGCGAACACTGAAGCTTTCTTT
CDR3 protein: CASNRQGANTEAFF

clone size: .
V gene: TRBV19
D gene: TRBD1
J gene: TRBJ1-1
CDR3 DNA: TGTGCCAGTAGTATCAACAGGGGGCGAGGGACTGAAGCTTTCTTT
CDR3 protein: CASSINRGRGTEAFF

clone size: .
V gene: TRBV29-1
D gene: TRBD1
J gene: TRBJ1-2
CDR3 DNA: TGCAGCGCCGAGAGACAGGGTGGCTACACCTTC
CDR3 protein: CSAERQGGYTF

clone size: .
V gene: TRBV7-8
D gene: .
J gene: TRBJ1-1
CDR3 DNA: TGTGCCAGCAGCTTAGGACCTAGTGGGGCTTTCTTT
CDR3 protein: CASSLGPSGAFF

clone size: .
V gene: TRBV19
D gene: .
J gene: TRBJ1-5
CDR3 DNA: TGTGCCAGTAGTGCGGCTTATAGCAATCAGCCCCAGCATTTT
CDR3 protein: CASSAAYSNQPQHF

clone size: .
V gene: TRBV10-3
D gene: .
J gene: TRBJ1-6
CDR3 DNA: TGTGCCATCCACGGCTCCTATAATTCACCCCTCCACTTT
CDR3 protein: CAIHGSYNSPLHF

clone size: .
V gene: TRBV6-6
D gene: TRBD1
J gene: TRBJ2-7
CDR3 DNA: TGTGCCAGCACCAAGACAGGGCGAGACGTCGAGCAGTACTTC
CDR3 protein: CASTKTGRDVEQYF

clone size: .
V gene: TRBV7-9
D gene: .
J gene: TRBJ2-5
CDR3 DNA: TGTGCCAGCAGCTTCGGCGGGGCAGAGACCCAGTACTTC
CDR3 protein: CASSFGGAETQYF

clone size: .
V gene: TRBV7-2
D gene: .
J gene: TRBJ2-2
CDR3 DNA: TGTGCCAGCAGCTCCACACCTTTGAACACCGGGGAGCTGTTTTTT
CDR3 protein: CASSSTPLNTGELFF

clone size: .
V gene: TRBV4-3
D gene: TRBD1
J gene: TRBJ2-4
CDR3 DNA: TGCGCCAGCAGCCGCCTAACGGGACAGGGGCCCAAAAACATTCAGTACTTC
CDR3 protein: CASSRLTGQGPKNIQYF

clone size: .
V gene: TRBV6-5
D gene: TRBD1
J gene: TRBJ2-7
CDR3 DNA: TGTGCCAGCAGTTACTCTGTTCCAGGGGGCTCCTACGAGCAGTACTTC
CDR3 protein: CASSYSVPGGSYEQYF

clone size: few
V gene: TRBV20-1
D gene: TRBD1
J gene: TRBJ1-1
CDR3 DNA: TGCAGTACGACAGGGGCCACTGAAGCTTTCTTT
CDR3 protein: CSTTGATEAFF

clone size: .
V gene: TRBV4-3
D gene: TRBD1
J gene: TRBJ1-1
CDR3 DNA: TGCGCCAGCAGCCAAGATCCCCCCACAGGGGGCCGCTTCACTGAAGCTTTCTTT
CDR3 protein: CASSQDPPTGGRFTEAFF

clone size: .
V gene: TRBV6-5
D gene: .
J gene: TRBJ2-5
CDR3 DNA: TGTGCCAGCAGTCGACTAAACCAAGAGACCCAGTACTTC
CDR3 protein: CASSRLNQETQYF